This entry describes one T cell receptor beta chain. The read is 3 residues too short to cover the CDR3 end, so that end is filled in from the germline J gene. The CDR3 is made up of 12 amino acids. These data belong to a study of T cells in women clearing cervical HPV infection. Repertoires were generated with immunoSEQ multiplex PCR, while TCRdb's copy carries only in-frame clones and drops some. The sample data list approximately 37,000 clones. V and J are TRBV12-3 or TRBV12-4 and TRBJ1-2; TRBD1 matches 7 bases. The sequencing input was blood buffy coat. This receptor was identified in a woman aged 18-70 years with a cervical HPV16 infection that either progressed to CIN3+ or cleared (not recorded which). The CDR3 DNA, read in part, is TGTGCCAGCAGAGGACAGGCGGGCGGC. Residues: CASRGQAGG. The whole CDR3 sequence is CASRGQAGGYTF.